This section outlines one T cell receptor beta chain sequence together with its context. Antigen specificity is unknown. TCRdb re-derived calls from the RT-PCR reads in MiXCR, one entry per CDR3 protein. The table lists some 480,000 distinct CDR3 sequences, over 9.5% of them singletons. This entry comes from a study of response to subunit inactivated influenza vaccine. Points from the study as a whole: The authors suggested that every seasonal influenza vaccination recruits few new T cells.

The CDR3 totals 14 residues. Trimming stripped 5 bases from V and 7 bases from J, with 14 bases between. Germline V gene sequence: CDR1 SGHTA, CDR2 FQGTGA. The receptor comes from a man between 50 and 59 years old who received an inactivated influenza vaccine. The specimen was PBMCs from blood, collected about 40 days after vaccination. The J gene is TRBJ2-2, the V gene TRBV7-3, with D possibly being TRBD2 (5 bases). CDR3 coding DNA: TGTGCCAGCAGCCCGGACTCGACCGGCGGGGAGCTGTTTTTT. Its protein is CASSPDSTGGELFF.